Below, 31 T cell receptor beta chains from the same sample are listed, as sequenced in a study of blood T cell repertoires in COVID-19. TCRdb's table, derived via immunoSEQ multiplex PCR, lists solely in-frame clones and lacks some. The sample yields a few hundred thousand clones, 60% to 85% seen once. Specimen: peripheral blood. The source is a woman in her 70s with acute or convalescent COVID-19.

In its sample, this clone was seen once. The genes are TRBV7-3 and TRBJ1-1; TRBD1 agrees at 7 bases. There are 14 residues in the CDR3. Germline CDR1 is SGHTA and CDR2 is FQGTGA. J lost 3 bases, V lost 9 bases, and 10 bases had no gene match. The CDR3 reads CASMVGGADTEAFF. The DNA for the CDR3 is TGTGCCAGTATGGTAGGGGGCGCGGACACTGAAGCTTTCTTT.

V and J are TRBV6-6 and TRBJ1-6; D not resolved. V was cut by 5 bases and J by 6 bases, with 11 bases left in between. The CDR3 is 14 amino acids. Germline values: CDR1 MNHNY, CDR2 SVGAGI (reference sequence). The CDR3, as DNA: TGTGCCAGCAGTCCCTGGGCCGGTAATTCACCCCTCCACTTT. It is translated as CASSPWAGNSPLHF.

This chain's CDR3 is CASSQAGQTQFF. In DNA, the CDR3 is TGTGCCAGCAGCCAAGCGGGACAGACGCAGTTCTTC. The V gene is TRBV3-1 (or the pseudogene TRBV3-2), the J gene TRBJ2-1, with 7 bases aligning to TRBD1. Germline CDR1 and CDR2: LGHDT and YNNKEL (reference sequence). The CDR3 runs 12 residues. Losses at the gene ends were 1 base for V and 12 bases for J; bases not matched to a gene: 3.

The V gene is TRBV5-4, the J gene TRBJ1-2; 8 bases are shared with TRBD1. Unmatched junction bases numbered 6, after V lost 1 base and J lost 7 bases. The germline CDR1 and CDR2 sequences are SGHNT and YYREEE (reference sequence). The CDR3 loop spans 14 amino acids. CDR3 amino acids: CASSLNRGLSGYTF. In DNA form, the CDR3 reads TGTGCCAGCAGCTTGAACAGGGGGTTGAGTGGCTACACCTTC.

This clone was detected only once. The genes are TRBV4-1 and TRBJ2-5; D might be TRBD2 (5 bases). There are 14 residues in the CDR3. With 2 bases removed from V and 4 bases from J, the gap between germline ends came to 11 bases. Germline assignment: CDR1 MGHRA and CDR2 YSYEKL. This CDR3 is CASSQHSGRETQYF. CDR3 DNA sequence: TGCGCCAGCAGCCAACACAGTGGGAGAGAGACCCAGTACTTC.

The V call is TRBV14, the J call TRBJ2-3, with no clear D. Trimming took 2 bases from V and 1 from J, leaving 4 bases between them. CDR1 and CDR2 (germline): SGHDN, FVKESK. This CDR3 comprises 13 residues. CDR3 bases: TGTGCCAGCAGCCAACTTCGCACAGATACGCAGTATTTT. Protein: CASSQLRTDTQYF.

The rearrangement links TRBV12-3 or TRBV12-4 to TRBJ2-5; 7 bases map to TRBD1. This CDR3 has 13 residues. V shed 6 bases and J 5 bases; nucleotides not matched to a gene: 6. CDR3 in amino acids: CASSLQGTETQYF. The CDR3 bases are TGTGCCAGCAGCCTACAGGGGACGGAGACCCAGTACTTC.

This chain connects TRBV4-1 to TRBJ1-5; D remains unclear. Germline V gene data show CDR1 as MGHRA and CDR2 as YSYEKL. V was cut by 2 bases and J by 3 bases, with 14 bases left in between. This CDR3 has 16 amino acids. Written as DNA, the CDR3 is TGCGCCAGCAGCCAAAACTTCCCCACCAACAATCAGCCCCAGCATTTT. Translating it yields CASSQNFPTNNQPQHF.

The chain is built from TRBV7-8 and TRBJ2-5; no clear D gene. Trimming stripped 5 bases from V and 5 bases from J, with 21 bases between. Germline V gene data show CDR1 as SGHVS and CDR2 as FQNEAQ. The CDR3 runs 16 residues. CDR3 loop: CASSPPRQTRWETQYF. In nucleotides, the CDR3 is TGTGCCAGCAGCCCCCCGCGGCAGACCCGGTGGGAGACCCAGTACTTC.

The chain combines TRBV7-2 with TRBJ2-3, with 7 bases matching TRBD2. With 4 bases clipped from V and 5 bases from J, the junction kept 3 bases outside the gene matches. Per germline, CDR1 SGHTA and CDR2 FQGNSA. This CDR3 is 13 amino acids long. For the CDR3, the DNA is TGTGCCAGCAGCTCCACTAGCGTAGATACGCAGTATTTT. This sequence encodes CASSSTSVDTQYF.

The rearrangement joins TRBV24-1 to TRBJ2-5, with D possibly TRBD2 on 6 matching bases. V was clipped by 8 bases and J by 1 base, with 10 bases between them. CDR3 length equals 13 residues. From germline, CDR1 is KGHDR and CDR2 SFDVKD. This chain's CDR3 is CATKGSGQETQYF. CDR3 DNA: TGTGCCACCAAAGGTAGCGGCCAAGAGACCCAGTACTTC.

A single count supports this clone. The chain links TRBV9 to TRBJ1-1; TRBD1 is a possible D gene (5 bases). Germline V gene sequence: CDR1 SGDLS, CDR2 YYNGEE. V dropped 4 bases and J dropped 3 bases, with 19 bases sitting between them. This CDR3 comprises 16 residues. The CDR3 DNA reads TGTGCCAGCAGCCGGGCGGATAGACAGCCTTACACTGAAGCTTTCTTT. Protein sequence: CASSRADRQPYTEAFF.

The rearrangement links TRBV30 to TRBJ1-3; D is unresolved. Germline assignment: CDR1 GTSNPN and CDR2 SVGIG (reference sequence). Trimming shortened V by 2 bases and J by 4 bases, and 3 bases separated the two germline ends. CDR3 length equals 11 residues. CDR3 in DNA: TGTGCCTGGAGTCCAGGAAACACCATATATTTT. This codes for CAWSPGNTIYF. Using reference TRBV30 and TRBJ1-3 for the parts outside the CDR3, the full variable domain is SQTIHQWPATLVQPVGSPLSLECTVEGTSNPNLYWYRQAAGRGLQLLFYSVGIGQISSEVPQNLSASRPQDRQFILSSKKLLLSDSGFYLCAWSPGNTIYFGEGSWLTVV.

The J gene is TRBJ2-1, the V gene TRBV7-2, with 13 nucleotides matching TRBD2. The CDR3 has 16 residues. With 5 bases clipped from V and 9 bases from J, the junction kept 10 bases outside the gene matches. Germline CDR1 and CDR2: SGHTA and FQGNSA. The CDR3 loop reads CASSPKVGLAGSEQFF. The CDR3 nucleotides are TGTGCCAGCAGCCCTAAGGTGGGACTAGCGGGGAGTGAGCAGTTCTTC.

This clone has only a few counts. This chain links TRBV12-3 or TRBV12-4 with TRBJ1-4; D not resolved. The CDR3 is 13 amino acids. The V gene lost 6 bases and the J gene lost 3 bases, with 8 bases spanning the gap. In DNA, the CDR3 is TGTGCCAGCAGCCGGGAATCTAATGAAAAACTGTTTTTT. This codes for CASSRESNEKLFF.

The CDR3, as DNA: TGTGCCAGCAGCTTAGGGGGGGTGAACACTGAAGCTTTCTTT. Its protein product is CASSLGGVNTEAFF. The genes are TRBV11-3 and TRBJ1-1, with a tentative D call TRBD1 (5 bases). V was clipped by 1 base and J by 0 bases, with 6 bases between them. The CDR3 contains 14 residues. The V gene's germline CDR1 is SGHNT and CDR2 YENEEA. The variable domain in full, with the rest retrieved from reference TRBV11-3 and TRBJ1-1, is EAGVVQSPRYKIIEKKQPVAFWCNPISGHNTLYWYLQNLGQGPELLIRYENEEAVDDSQLPKDRFSAERLKGVDSTLKIQPAELGDSAVYLCASSLGGVNTEAFFGQGTRLTVV.

The chain is built from TRBV5-1 and TRBJ2-7; D might be TRBD1 (6 bases). The CDR3 spans 16 residues. Germline assignment: CDR1 SGHRS and CDR2 YFSETQ. V was clipped by 0 bases and J by 2 bases, with 15 bases between them. CDR3 residues: CASSLGPDSYPYEQYF. DNA for the CDR3: TGCGCCAGCAGCTTGGGACCGGACAGTTATCCCTACGAGCAGTACTTC.

This clone was detected once. V gene TRBV5-4 combines with J gene TRBJ2-2, with TRBD1 matching over 7 bases. V was clipped by 5 bases and J by 2 bases; unmatched bases: 6. Per the germline V gene, CDR1 is SGHNT and CDR2 is YYREEE (reference sequence). This CDR3 comprises 15 residues. This chain's CDR3 is CASSPDRTNTGELFF. Written as DNA, the CDR3 is TGTGCCAGCAGTCCGGACAGGACTAACACCGGGGAGCTGTTTTTT.

The chain couples TRBV27 to TRBJ2-3; perhaps TRBD1 as D (5 bases). Germline V CDR1 and CDR2: MNHEY, SMNVEV (reference sequence). V gave up 3 bases and J gave up 3 bases, with 7 bases separating them. The CDR3 loop spans 13 amino acids. In DNA, the CDR3 is TGTGCCAGCAGTTTTCAGGGAACAGATACGCAGTATTTT. It specifies CASSFQGTDTQYF.

The chain employs TRBV3-1 (or the pseudogene TRBV3-2) and TRBJ2-7; D may be TRBD2 (5 bases). The germline CDR1 and CDR2 sequences are LGHDT and YNNKEL (reference sequence). V lost 10 bases to trimming and J lost 2 bases, with 15 bases between them. This CDR3 spans 13 amino acids. In nucleotides, the CDR3 is TGTGCCATCGAATCGGGGTCCCCCTACGAGCAGTACTTC. This translates into CAIESGSPYEQYF.

This clone was picked up a small number of times. The CDR3 sequence: CASITDRGYNTEAFF. CDR3 in DNA: TGTGCCAGCATCACGGACAGGGGTTACAACACTGAAGCTTTCTTT. V gene TRBV2 combines with J gene TRBJ1-1, with 9 bases matching TRBD1. With V trimmed by 7 bases and J by 2 bases, 8 bases remained unmatched. Germline CDR1 SNHLY, CDR2 FYNNEI. The CDR3 runs 15 residues.

This clone appeared once. The chain carries TRBV5-8 and TRBJ2-5; D call uncertain. This CDR3 has 14 amino acids. The germline V and J ends were trimmed by 1 base and 3 bases, with 10 bases remaining between them. Germline-derived CDR1 and CDR2 are SGHTS and YDEGEE. This CDR3 is CASSLTVWEETQYF. The CDR3 coding sequence is TGTGCCAGCAGCTTGACAGTGTGGGAAGAGACCCAGTACTTC.

V gene TRBV6-5 combines with J gene TRBJ2-2; D call uncertain. Germline lookup yields CDR1 MNHEY and CDR2 SVGAGI. The ends were cut back, 7 bases at V and 2 bases at J, with 14 bases in the middle. The CDR3 runs 15 residues. CDR3 sequence (DNA): TGTGCCAGCATCACCTCGAGCTTCAACACCGGGGAGCTGTTTTTT. Translation: CASITSSFNTGELFF.

The gene calls are TRBV5-8 and TRBJ1-2; D is unclear. The V and J ends lost 0 bases and 2 bases respectively, with 5 bases between them. The CDR3 sequence is 13 residues long. The germline V gene encodes CDR1 SGHTS and CDR2 YDEGEE. CDR3 DNA sequence: TGTGCCAGCAGCTTGGCCAGAAACTATGGCTACACCTTC. Translating it yields CASSLARNYGYTF. Together with reference TRBV5-8 and TRBJ1-2, the CDR3 gives the full variable domain: EAGVTQSPTHLIKTRGQQATLRCSPISGHTSVYWYQQALGLGLQFLLWYDEGEERNRGNFPPRFSGRQFPNYSSELNVNALELEDSALYLCASSLARNYGYTFGSGTRLTVV.

V gene TRBV14 combines with J gene TRBJ2-3, with D possibly TRBD1 on 5 matching bases. Germline V gene sequence: CDR1 SGHDN, CDR2 FVKESK. CDR3 size: 11 residues. Between the trimmed V and J ends, which lost 3 bases and 14 bases, there was a span of 12 bases. CDR3 coding DNA: TGTGCCAGCAGCCATGTGGGGCAGTTGTATTTT. Protein product: CASSHVGQLYF.

A few counts support this clone. The chain links TRBV7-2 to TRBJ2-7; D might be TRBD1 (5 bases). With 2 bases removed from V and 1 base from J, the gap between germline ends came to 9 bases. CDR3 length: 14 residues. Germline V CDR1 and CDR2: SGHTA, FQGNSA. DNA for the CDR3: TGTGCCAGCAGCTTACTTAGGGGTTCCTACGAGCAGTACTTC. As protein: CASSLLRGSYEQYF. The full variable domain, rest sourced from reference TRBV7-2 and TRBJ2-7, is GAGVSQSPSNKVTEKGKDVELRCDPISGHTALYWYRQSLGQGLEFLIYFQGNSAPDKSGLPSDRFSAERTGGSVSTLTIQRTQQEDSAVYLCASSLLRGSYEQYFGPGTRLTVT.

This chain links TRBV6-2 or TRBV6-3 with TRBJ2-1; 13 nucleotides agree with TRBD2. Trimming removed 5 bases from V and 9 bases from J; junction bases left unmatched: 7. The length of the CDR3 is 15 residues. Germline CDR1 and CDR2: MNHEY and SVGEGT. The CDR3 sequence is CASSAGLAGSGEQFF. The CDR3, as DNA: TGTGCCAGCAGTGCGGGACTAGCGGGGAGTGGTGAGCAGTTCTTC.

This chain uses TRBV2 with TRBJ2-1, with 11 bases identical to TRBD2. This CDR3 has 15 residues. CDR1 and CDR2 (germline): SNHLY, FYNNEI. V lost 6 bases to trimming and J lost 0 bases; unmatched junction nucleotides: 1. The CDR3 region is CASSGTSGSYNEQFF. CDR3 in DNA: TGTGCCAGCAGCGGGACTAGCGGCTCCTACAATGAGCAGTTCTTC.

This chain uses TRBV24-1 with TRBJ2-5, with D unresolved. The germline V gene encodes CDR1 KGHDR and CDR2 SFDVKD. V dropped 9 bases and J dropped 5 bases, with 18 bases sitting between them. CDR3 size: 14 residues. This CDR3 is CATPPGRWVETQYF. CDR3 bases: TGTGCCACCCCCCCGGGTAGGTGGGTCGAGACCCAGTACTTC.

The chain joins TRBV5-4 to TRBJ1-5, with a weak D call TRBD1 (6 bases). This CDR3 region has 14 residues. Between the trimmed V and J ends, which lost 7 bases and 4 bases, there was a span of 15 bases. Germline CDR1 SGHNT, CDR2 YYREEE (reference sequence). CDR3 sequence: CASAPRGLNQPQHF. In DNA, the CDR3 is TGTGCCAGCGCCCCAAGGGGGTTAAATCAGCCCCAGCATTTT.

This clone was counted a single time. The CDR3 region is CASSIYGELFF. The CDR3 nucleotides read TGTGCCAGTAGTATCTACGGGGAGCTGTTTTTT. The genes are TRBV19 and TRBJ2-2; no definite D call. V gave up 3 bases and J gave up 7 bases, with 3 bases separating them. Looked up from germline, CDR1 is LNHDA and CDR2 is SQIVND (reference sequence). The CDR3 has 11 amino acids.